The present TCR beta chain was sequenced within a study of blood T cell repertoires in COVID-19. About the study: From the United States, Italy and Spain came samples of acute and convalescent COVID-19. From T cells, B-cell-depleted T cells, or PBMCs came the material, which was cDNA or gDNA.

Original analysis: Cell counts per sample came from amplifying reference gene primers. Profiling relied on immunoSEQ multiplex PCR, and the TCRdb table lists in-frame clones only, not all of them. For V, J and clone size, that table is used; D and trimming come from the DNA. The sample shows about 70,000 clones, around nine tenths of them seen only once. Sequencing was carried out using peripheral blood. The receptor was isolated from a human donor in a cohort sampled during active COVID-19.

The CDR3 is CASSRGQAYNQPQHF. DNA for the CDR3: TGTGCCAGCAGTAGGGGACAGGCCTACAATCAGCCCCAGCATTTT. The rearrangement joins TRBV6-5 to TRBJ1-5, with 8 positions matching TRBD1. This CDR3 is 15 amino acids long. The J segment lost 3 bases and the V segment lost 5 bases, leaving 6 bases of the junction unmatched. Per the germline V gene, CDR1 is MNHEY and CDR2 is SVGAGI.